The entry below gives a single T cell receptor (beta chain) sequence along with its context. Its antigen is not yet known. It has no much larger one-base neighbor in the sample; base qualities were not kept. Collaborating institutions collected whole blood in K2EDTA tubes following their own protocols. For TCRbeta analysis, collaborators shipped samples as frozen whole blood, isolated PBMCs, or DNA extracted from either of those sample types. The immunoSEQ Assay, a bias-controlled multiplex PCR, was used to amplify TCRbeta CDR3 regions from genomic DNA. Per the original workflow: Within the assay, amplification of reference gene primers was used to estimate how many nucleated cells each sample contained. Sequence reads were collapsed and filtered to measure the absolute abundance of every unique TCRbeta CDR3 rearrangement. Productive Simpson clonality was computed per sample as the square root of Simpson's diversity index over productive rearrangements. TCRdb provides this immuneACCESS table in a form limited to in-frame rearrangements. Some clones are lacking; in checked studies, under half of them reflect an unresolved V gene, and why the rest are absent is not known. V and J calls and clone size are given by that table; D and trimming were obtained from the DNA. For this sample there are 120,000 to 150,000 clones; 85% to 90% appear just once. Together, the top ten hold 3% to 3.5% of the sample.

This specimen comes from a study of blood T cell repertoires in COVID-19 (dated by TCRdb to 2019 to 2021). Some background on the complete study: Collaborator samples came from the United States, Italy and Spain and covered acute and convalescent phases of COVID-19. Where available, HLA class I and class II types were obtained from metadata supplied by the sample provider rather than from assay-based typing. Nearly every sample came with metadata listing a de-identified subject ID, COVID-19 status, age in years and sex. The dataset comprised deeply sampled blood TCRbeta repertoires from subjects exposed to, actively infected with, or recovered from COVID-19. The repertoires were released in a freely available public database meant as a resource for research on the immune response to SARS-CoV-2. The prospective study material was composed of cDNA or gDNA derived from T cells, B-cell-depleted T cells, or PBMCs. Samples were obtained from the ongoing ImmuneRACE study (first 160 participants) and from some 1,300 subjects provided by 6 global collaborators.

Results and caveats for the whole study, not just this receptor: How much clinical and demographic metadata was included differed by source and by participant, and the metadata was provided uncurated.

The CDR1 and CDR2 encoded by the germline V gene (reference sequence) are MNHEY and SMNVEV. Spanning cysteine to phenylalanine, the CDR3 consists of 17 amino acids. Just CDR3 DNA is preserved here, 51 bases in frame from base 1. Trimming leaves V shorter by 0 bases and J shorter by 5 bases, with the junction holding 6 bases beyond the gene matches. Sequences were obtained from peripheral blood. The origin of this receptor is a woman between 55 and 75 years old with active COVID-19. The chain was built from TRBV27 and TRBJ2-1; the junction holds 11 bases that match TRBD2. The DNA is TGTGCCAGCAGTTTATCCGTGGGGACTAGCGGCGACAATGAGCAGTTCTTC. Its product reads: CASSLSVGTSGDNEQFF.